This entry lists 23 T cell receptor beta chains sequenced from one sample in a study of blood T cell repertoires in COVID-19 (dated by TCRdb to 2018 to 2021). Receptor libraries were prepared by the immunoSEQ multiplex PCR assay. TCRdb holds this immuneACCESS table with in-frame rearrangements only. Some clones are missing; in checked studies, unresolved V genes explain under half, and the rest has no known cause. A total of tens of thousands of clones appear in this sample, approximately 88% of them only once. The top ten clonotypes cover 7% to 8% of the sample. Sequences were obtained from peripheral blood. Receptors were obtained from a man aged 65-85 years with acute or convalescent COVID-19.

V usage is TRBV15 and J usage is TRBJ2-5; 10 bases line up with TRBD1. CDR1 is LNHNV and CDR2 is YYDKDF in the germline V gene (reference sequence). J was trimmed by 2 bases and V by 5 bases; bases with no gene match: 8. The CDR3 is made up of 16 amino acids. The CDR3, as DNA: TGTGCCACCAGCGGCCGGGACAGGGGTTTTCAAGAGACCCAGTACTTC. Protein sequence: CATSGRDRGFQETQYF.

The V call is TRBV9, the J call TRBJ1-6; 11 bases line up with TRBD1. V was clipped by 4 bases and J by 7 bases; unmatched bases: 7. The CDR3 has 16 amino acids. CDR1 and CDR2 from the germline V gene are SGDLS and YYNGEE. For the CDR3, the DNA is TGTGCCAGCAGCCCCCGGGGACAGGGGGAGAATTCACCCCTCCACTTT. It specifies CASSPRGQGENSPLHF.

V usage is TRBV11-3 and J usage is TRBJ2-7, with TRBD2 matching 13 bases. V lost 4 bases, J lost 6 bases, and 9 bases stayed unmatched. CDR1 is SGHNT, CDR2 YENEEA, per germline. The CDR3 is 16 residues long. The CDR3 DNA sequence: TGTGCCAGCAGCTCAGGGACTAGCGGGACCACCAGCGAGCAGTACTTC. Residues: CASSSGTSGTTSEQYF.

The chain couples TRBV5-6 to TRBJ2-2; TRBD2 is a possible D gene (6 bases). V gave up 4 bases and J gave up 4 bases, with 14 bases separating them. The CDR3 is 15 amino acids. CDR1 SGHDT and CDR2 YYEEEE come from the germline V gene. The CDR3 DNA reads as TGTGCCAGCAGCCACGGGAGCCTCCTCACCGGGGAGCTGTTTTTT. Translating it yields CASSHGSLLTGELFF.

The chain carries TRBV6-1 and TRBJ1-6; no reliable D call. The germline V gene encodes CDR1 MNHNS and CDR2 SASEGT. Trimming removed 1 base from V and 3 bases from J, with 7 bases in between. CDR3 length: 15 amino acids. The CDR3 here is CASSEVQSYNSPLHF. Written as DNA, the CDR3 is TGTGCCAGCAGTGAAGTACAGAGCTATAATTCACCCCTCCACTTT.

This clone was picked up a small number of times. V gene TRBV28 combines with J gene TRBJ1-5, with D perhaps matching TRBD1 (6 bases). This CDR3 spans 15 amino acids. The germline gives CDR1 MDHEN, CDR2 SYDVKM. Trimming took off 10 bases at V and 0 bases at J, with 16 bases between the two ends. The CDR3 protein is CATRDTFYSNQPQHF. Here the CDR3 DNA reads TGTGCCACAAGGGACACCTTTTATAGCAATCAGCCCCAGCATTTT.

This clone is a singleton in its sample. The CDR3 nucleotides read TGTGCCAGCAGACTCGGACAGCGGAACACTGAAGCTTTCTTT. Protein sequence: CASRLGQRNTEAFF. This sequence joins TRBV28 and TRBJ1-1, with a possible D match to TRBD1 (6 bases). Trimming stripped 6 bases from V and 1 base from J, with 12 bases between. From germline, CDR1 is MDHEN and CDR2 SYDVKM. The CDR3 loop spans 14 amino acids.

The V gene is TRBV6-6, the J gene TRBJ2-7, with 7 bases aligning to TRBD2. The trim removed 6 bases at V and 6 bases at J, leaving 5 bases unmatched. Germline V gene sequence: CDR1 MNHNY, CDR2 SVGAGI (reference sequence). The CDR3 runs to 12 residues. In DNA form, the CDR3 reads TGTGCCAGCAGCGCTCGGGAGGCCGAGCAGTACTTC. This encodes CASSAREAEQYF.

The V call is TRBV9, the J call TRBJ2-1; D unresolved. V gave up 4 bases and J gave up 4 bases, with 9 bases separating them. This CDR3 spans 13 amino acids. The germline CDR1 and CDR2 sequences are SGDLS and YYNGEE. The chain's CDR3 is CASSLTVYNEQFF. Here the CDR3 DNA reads TGTGCCAGCAGCCTAACAGTTTACAATGAGCAGTTCTTC. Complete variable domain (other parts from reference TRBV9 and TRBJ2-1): DSGVTQTPKHLITATGQRVTLRCSPRSGDLSVYWYQQSLDQGLQFLIQYYNGEERAKGNILERFSAQQFPDLHSELNLSSLELGDSALYFCASSLTVYNEQFFGPGTRLTVL.

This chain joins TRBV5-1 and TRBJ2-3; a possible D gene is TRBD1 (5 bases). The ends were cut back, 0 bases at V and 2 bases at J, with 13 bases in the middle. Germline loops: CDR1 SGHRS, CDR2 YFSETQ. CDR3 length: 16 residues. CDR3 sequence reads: CASSLALKGDTDTQYF. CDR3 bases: TGCGCCAGCAGCTTGGCCCTCAAAGGGGACACAGATACGCAGTATTTT.

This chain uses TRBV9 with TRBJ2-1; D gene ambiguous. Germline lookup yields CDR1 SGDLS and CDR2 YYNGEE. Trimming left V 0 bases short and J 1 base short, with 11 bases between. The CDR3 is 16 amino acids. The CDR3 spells CASSVALDASYNEQFF. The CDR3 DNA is TGTGCCAGCAGCGTAGCGCTAGACGCATCCTACAATGAGCAGTTCTTC.

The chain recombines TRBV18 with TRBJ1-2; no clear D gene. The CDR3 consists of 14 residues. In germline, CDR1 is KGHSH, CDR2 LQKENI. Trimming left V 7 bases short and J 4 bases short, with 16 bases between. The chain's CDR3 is CASYGGRDFYGYTF. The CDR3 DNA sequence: TGTGCCAGCTACGGAGGGCGAGACTTCTATGGCTACACCTTC.

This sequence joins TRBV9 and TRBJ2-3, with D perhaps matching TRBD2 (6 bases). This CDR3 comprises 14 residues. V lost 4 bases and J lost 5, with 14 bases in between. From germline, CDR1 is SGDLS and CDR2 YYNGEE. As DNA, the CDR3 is TGTGCCAGCAGCTACCGGTGGGGGGAAGATACGCAGTATTTT. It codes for CASSYRWGEDTQYF.

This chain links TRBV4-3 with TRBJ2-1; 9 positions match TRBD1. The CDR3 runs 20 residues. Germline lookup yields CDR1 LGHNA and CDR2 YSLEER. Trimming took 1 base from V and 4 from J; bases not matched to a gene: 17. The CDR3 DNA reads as TGCGCCAGCAGCCAAGTCATGTTGGGACAGGGCTTCTCTGATTACAATGAGCAGTTCTTC. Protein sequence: CASSQVMLGQGFSDYNEQFF.

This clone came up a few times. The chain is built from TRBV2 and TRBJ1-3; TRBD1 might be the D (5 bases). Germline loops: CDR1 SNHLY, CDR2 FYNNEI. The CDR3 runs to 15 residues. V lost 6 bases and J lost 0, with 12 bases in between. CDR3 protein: CASRLGTSSGNTIYF. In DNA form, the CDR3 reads TGTGCCAGCAGGCTTGGGACTAGCTCTGGAAACACCATATATTTT. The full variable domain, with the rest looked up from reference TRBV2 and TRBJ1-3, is EPEVTQTPSHQVTQMGQEVILRCVPISNHLYFYWYRQILGQKVEFLVSFYNNEISEKSEIFDDQFSVERPDGSNFTLKIRSTKLEDSAMYFCASRLGTSSGNTIYFGEGSWLTVV.

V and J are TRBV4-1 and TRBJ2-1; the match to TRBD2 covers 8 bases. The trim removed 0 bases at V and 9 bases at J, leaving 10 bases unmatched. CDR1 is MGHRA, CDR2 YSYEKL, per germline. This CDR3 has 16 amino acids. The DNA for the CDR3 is TGCGCCAGCAGCCAAGATGCCGGGGGGGCCTTATCTGAGCAGTTCTTC. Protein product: CASSQDAGGALSEQFF.

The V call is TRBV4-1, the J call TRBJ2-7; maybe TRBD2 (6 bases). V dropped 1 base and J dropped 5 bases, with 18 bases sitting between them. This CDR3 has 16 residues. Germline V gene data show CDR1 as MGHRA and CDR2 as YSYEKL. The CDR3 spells CASSQGWAWTTDEQYF. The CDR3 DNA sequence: TGCGCCAGCAGCCAAGGGTGGGCGTGGACTACAGACGAGCAGTACTTC.

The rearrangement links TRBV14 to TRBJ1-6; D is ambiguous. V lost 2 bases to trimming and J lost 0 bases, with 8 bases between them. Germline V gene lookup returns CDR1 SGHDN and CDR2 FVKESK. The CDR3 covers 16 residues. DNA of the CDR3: TGTGCCAGCAGCCAACGGAGAGCCTCCTATAATTCACCCCTCCACTTT. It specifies CASSQRRASYNSPLHF. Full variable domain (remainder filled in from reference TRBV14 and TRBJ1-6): EAGVTQFPSHSVIEKGQTVTLRCDPISGHDNLYWYRRVMGKEIKFLLHFVKESKQDESGMPNNRFLAERTGGTYSTLKVQPAELEDSGVYFCASSQRRASYNSPLHFGNGTRLTVT.

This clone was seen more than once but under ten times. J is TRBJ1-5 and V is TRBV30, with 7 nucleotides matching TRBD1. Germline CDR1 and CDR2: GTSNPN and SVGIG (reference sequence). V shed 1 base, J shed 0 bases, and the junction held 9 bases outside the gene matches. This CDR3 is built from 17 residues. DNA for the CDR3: TGTGCCTGGAGTGACAGGGGACACAAAGATAGCAATCAGCCCCAGCATTTT. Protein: CAWSDRGHKDSNQPQHF.

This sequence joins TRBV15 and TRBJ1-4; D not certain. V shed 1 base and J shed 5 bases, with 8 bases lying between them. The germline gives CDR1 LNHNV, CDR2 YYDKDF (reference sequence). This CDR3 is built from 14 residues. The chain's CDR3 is CATSRAEINEKLFF. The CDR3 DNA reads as TGTGCCACCAGCAGAGCCGAGATAAATGAAAAACTGTTTTTT.

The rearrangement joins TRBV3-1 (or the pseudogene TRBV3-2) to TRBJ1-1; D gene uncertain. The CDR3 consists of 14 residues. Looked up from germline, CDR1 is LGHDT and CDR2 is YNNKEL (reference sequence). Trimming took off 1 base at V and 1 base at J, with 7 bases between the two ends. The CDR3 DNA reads TGTGCCAGCAGCCAAGTCGGTGGGAACACTGAAGCTTTCTTT. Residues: CASSQVGGNTEAFF.

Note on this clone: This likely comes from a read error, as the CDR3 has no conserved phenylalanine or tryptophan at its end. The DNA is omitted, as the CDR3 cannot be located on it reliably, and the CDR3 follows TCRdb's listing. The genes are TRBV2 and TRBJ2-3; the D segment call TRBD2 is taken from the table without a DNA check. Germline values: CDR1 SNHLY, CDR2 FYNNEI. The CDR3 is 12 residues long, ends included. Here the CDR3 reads CASSEASDGRAL.

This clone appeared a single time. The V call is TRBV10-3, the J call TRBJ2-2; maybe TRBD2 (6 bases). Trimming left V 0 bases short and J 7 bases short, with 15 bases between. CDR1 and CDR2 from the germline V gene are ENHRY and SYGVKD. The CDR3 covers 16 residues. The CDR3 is CAISESGGRMSGELFF. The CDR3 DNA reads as TGTGCCATCAGTGAGTCAGGAGGGAGGATGAGCGGGGAGCTGTTTTTT.